This T cell receptor (beta chain) emerged from a study of blood T cell repertoires in COVID-19. Authors' processing steps: Quantification of nucleated cells was approximated via reference gene primer amplification. Clones were sequenced by immunoSEQ multiplex PCR, and TCRdb holds only the in-frame ones, with some missing. From that table come the V and J calls and clone size; the DNA was used to work out D and trimming. The sample holds around 300,000 clones, 85% seen once. The V segment lost 4 bases and the J segment 3 bases; nucleotides outside the gene matches: 10. This CDR3 spans 16 amino acids. The germline gives CDR1 SGDLS, CDR2 YYNGEE. All enrollees were about 18 to 89 years old and from 20 to 25 US areas.

The sequence came from a woman in her forties or fifties who had recovered from COVID-19. The chain couples TRBV9 to TRBJ2-1, with TRBD2 matching 7 bases. Sequencing was carried out using PBMCs or T cells enriched from blood (not recorded which). The CDR3 here is CASSTQAGTGYNEQFF. DNA for the CDR3: TGTGCCAGCAGCACCCAAGCGGGGACGGGCTACAATGAGCAGTTCTTC.